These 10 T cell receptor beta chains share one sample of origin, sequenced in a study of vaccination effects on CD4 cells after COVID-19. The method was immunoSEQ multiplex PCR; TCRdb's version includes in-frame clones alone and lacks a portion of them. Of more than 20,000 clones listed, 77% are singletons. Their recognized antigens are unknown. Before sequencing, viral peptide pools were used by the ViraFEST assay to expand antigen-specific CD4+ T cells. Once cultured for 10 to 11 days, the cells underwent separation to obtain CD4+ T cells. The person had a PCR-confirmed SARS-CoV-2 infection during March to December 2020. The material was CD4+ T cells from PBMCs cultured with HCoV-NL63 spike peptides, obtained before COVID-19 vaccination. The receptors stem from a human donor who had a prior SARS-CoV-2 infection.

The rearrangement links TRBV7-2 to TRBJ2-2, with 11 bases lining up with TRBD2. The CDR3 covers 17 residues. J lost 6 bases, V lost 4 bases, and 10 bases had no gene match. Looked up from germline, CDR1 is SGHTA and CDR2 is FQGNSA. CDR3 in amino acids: CASSSTTSGSSSGELFF. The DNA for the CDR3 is TGTGCCAGCAGCTCAACAACTAGCGGGAGTTCCTCCGGGGAGCTGTTTTTT.

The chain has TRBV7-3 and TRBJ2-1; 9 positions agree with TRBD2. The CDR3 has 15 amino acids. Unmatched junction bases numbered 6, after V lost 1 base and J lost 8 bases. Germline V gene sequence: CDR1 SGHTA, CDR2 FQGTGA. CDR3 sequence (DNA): TGTGCCAGCAGCTTAAGCGGGGGGGCCATCGATGAGCAGTTCTTC. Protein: CASSLSGGAIDEQFF.

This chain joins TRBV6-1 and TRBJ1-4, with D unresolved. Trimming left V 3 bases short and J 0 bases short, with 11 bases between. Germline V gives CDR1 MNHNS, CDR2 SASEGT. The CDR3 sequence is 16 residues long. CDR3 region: CASSDPAAATNEKLFF. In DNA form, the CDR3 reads TGTGCCAGCAGTGACCCGGCGGCAGCAACTAATGAAAAACTGTTTTTT.

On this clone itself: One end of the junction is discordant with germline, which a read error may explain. This CDR3 is CASSLAGGPSHEQYF. CDR3 nucleotide sequence: TGTGCCAGCAGTCTAGCGGGAGGGCCCTCCCACGAGCAGTACTTC. The V call is TRBV11-3, the J call TRBJ2-7, with 12 bases identical to TRBD2. This CDR3 is 15 amino acids long. Germline V gene data show CDR1 as SGHNT and CDR2 as YENEEA. Looking up the rest from reference TRBV11-3 and TRBJ2-7 gives the full variable domain: EAGVVQSPRYKIIEKKQPVAFWCNPISGHNTLYWYLQNLGQGPELLIRYENEEAVDDSQLPKDRFSAERLKGVDSTLKIQPAELGDSAVYLCASSLAGGPSHEQYFGPGTRLTVT.

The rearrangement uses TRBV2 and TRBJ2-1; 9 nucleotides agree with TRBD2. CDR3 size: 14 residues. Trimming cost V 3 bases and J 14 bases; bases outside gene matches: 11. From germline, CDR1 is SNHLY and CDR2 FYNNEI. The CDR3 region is CASSDGTSPQGKFF. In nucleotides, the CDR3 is TGTGCCAGCAGTGACGGGACTAGCCCCCAGGGGAAGTTCTTC. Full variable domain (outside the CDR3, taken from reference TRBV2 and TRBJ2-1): EPEVTQTPSHQVTQMGQEVILRCVPISNHLYFYWYRQILGQKVEFLVSFYNNEISEKSEIFDDQFSVERPDGSNFTLKIRSTKLEDSAMYFCASSDGTSPQGKFFGPGTRLTVL.

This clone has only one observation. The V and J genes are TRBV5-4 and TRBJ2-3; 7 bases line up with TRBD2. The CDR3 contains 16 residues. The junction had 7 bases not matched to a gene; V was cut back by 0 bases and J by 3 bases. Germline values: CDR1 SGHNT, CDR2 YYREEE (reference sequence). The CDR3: CASSLAGGRGTDTQYF. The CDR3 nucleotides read TGTGCCAGCAGCTTGGCTGGCGGGAGAGGAACAGATACGCAGTATTTT.

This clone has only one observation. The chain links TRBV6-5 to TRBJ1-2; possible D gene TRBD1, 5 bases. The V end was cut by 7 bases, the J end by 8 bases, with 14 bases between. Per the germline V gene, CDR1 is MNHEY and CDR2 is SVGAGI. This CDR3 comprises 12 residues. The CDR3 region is CASTGPGSGYTF. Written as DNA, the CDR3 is TGTGCCAGCACTGGCCCAGGGTCCGGCTACACCTTC.

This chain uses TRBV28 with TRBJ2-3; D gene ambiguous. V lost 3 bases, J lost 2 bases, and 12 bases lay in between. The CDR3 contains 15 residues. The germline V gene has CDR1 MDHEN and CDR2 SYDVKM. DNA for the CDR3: TGTGCCAGCAGTTTTCCTGGATTTAACACAGATACGCAGTATTTT. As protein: CASSFPGFNTDTQYF.

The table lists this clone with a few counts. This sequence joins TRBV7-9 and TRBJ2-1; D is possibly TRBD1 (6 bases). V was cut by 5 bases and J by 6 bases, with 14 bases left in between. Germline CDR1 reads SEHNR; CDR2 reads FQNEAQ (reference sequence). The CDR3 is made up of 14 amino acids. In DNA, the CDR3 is TGTGCCAGCAGCCTGTCCGGGACAACCAATGAGCAGTTCTTC. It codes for CASSLSGTTNEQFF.

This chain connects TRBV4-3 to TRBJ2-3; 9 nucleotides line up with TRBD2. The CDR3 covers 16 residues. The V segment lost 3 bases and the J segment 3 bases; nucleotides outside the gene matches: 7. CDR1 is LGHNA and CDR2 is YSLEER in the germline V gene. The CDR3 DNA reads TGCGCCAGCAGCCAGCACCCTAGCGGGATTACAGATACGCAGTATTTT. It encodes CASSQHPSGITDTQYF.